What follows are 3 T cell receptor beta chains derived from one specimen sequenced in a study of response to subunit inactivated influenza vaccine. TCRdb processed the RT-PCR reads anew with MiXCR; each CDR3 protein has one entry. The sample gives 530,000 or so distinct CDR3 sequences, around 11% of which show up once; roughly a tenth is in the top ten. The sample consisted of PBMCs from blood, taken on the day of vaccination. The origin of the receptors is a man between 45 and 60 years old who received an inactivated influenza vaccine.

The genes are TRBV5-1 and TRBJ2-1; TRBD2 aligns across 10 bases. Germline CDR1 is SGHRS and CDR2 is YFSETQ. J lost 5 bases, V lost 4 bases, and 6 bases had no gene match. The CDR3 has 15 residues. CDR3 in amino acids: CASSKTSGVNNEQFF. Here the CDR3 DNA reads TGCGCCAGCAGCAAAACTAGCGGGGTTAACAATGAGCAGTTCTTC.

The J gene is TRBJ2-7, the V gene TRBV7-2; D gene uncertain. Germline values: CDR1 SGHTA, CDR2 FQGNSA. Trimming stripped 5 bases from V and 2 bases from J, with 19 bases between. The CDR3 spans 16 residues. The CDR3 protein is CASSPQKAAPPYEQYF. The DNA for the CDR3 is TGTGCCAGCAGCCCCCAAAAGGCAGCCCCTCCCTACGAGCAGTACTTC.

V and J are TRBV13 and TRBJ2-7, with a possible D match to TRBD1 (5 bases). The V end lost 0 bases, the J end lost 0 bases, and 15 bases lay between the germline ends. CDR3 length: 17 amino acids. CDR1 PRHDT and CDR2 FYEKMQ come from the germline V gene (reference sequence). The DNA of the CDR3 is TGTGCCAGCAGCTTAGGCCTTCGGTTGGACAACTCCTACGAGCAGTACTTC. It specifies CASSLGLRLDNSYEQYF.